The 12 T cell receptor beta chains below all came from one sample that was sequenced in a study of early T cells in non-severe SARS-CoV-2 infection. Each CDR3 protein is one row after TCRdb ran MiXCR on the 5' RACE reads. The sample shows approximately 97,000 distinct CDR3 sequences, approximately 9.9% of them seen only once. Sequenced here: whole blood, sampled at baseline. These receptors originate from an adult who was a healthcare worker with PCR-confirmed SARS-CoV-2 infection or an uninfected control (not recorded which).

This clonotype occurred a few times. This chain uses TRBV25-1 with TRBJ1-1, with D unresolved. CDR3 size: 13 residues. V lost 6 bases and J lost 4, with 12 bases in between. Looked up from germline, CDR1 is MGHDK and CDR2 is SYGVNS. In nucleotides, the CDR3 is TGTGCCAGCAGCCTCGACGGCAGCACTGAAGCTTTCTTT. This gives the protein CASSLDGSTEAFF. Looking up the rest from reference TRBV25-1 and TRBJ1-1 gives the full variable domain: EADIYQTPRYLVIGTGKKITLECSQTMGHDKMYWYQQDPGMELHLIHYSYGVNSTEKGDLSSESTVSRIRTEHFPLTLESARPSHTSQYLCASSLDGSTEAFFGQGTRLTVV.

This chain links TRBV9 with TRBJ2-7, with D tentatively TRBD1 or TRBD2 (5 bases each). This CDR3 region has 16 residues. The V gene's germline CDR1 is SGDLS and CDR2 YYNGEE. V lost 2 bases and J 2 bases, leaving 17 bases between the germline ends. This chain's CDR3 is CASSVSTARDPYEQYF. DNA of the CDR3: TGTGCCAGCAGCGTCTCGACAGCCCGGGACCCCTACGAGCAGTACTTC.

The rearrangement links TRBV7-9 to TRBJ2-1, with D possibly matching TRBD2 (5 bases). Trimming took 5 bases from V and 8 from J, leaving 19 bases between them. This CDR3 has 15 amino acids. The germline V gene encodes CDR1 SEHNR and CDR2 FQNEAQ (reference sequence). The CDR3 sequence: CASSLPVGVEDEQFF. The CDR3 coding sequence is TGTGCCAGCAGCCTACCGGTCGGGGTGGAAGATGAGCAGTTCTTC. Based on the CDR3 plus reference TRBV7-9 and TRBJ2-1, the full variable domain is DTGVSQNPRHKITKRGQNVTFRCDPISEHNRLYWYRQTLGQGPEFLTYFQNEAQLEKSRLLSDRFSAERPKGSFSTLEIQRTEQGDSAMYLCASSLPVGVEDEQFFGPGTRLTVL.

This clonotype was recorded many times. The V call is TRBV12-3 or TRBV12-4, the J call TRBJ1-1, with D maybe TRBD1 (5 bases). The CDR3 is made up of 15 amino acids. V lost 5 bases and J 0 bases, leaving 13 bases between the germline ends. The CDR3 nucleotides read TGTGCCAGCAGTCCCTCGGGGACCATGAACACTGAAGCTTTCTTT. Its protein is CASSPSGTMNTEAFF.

This clonotype has at least ten counts. The chain employs TRBV5-6 and TRBJ2-7; 8 nucleotides align to TRBD1. Trimming at V came to 2 bases and at J to 6 bases, leaving 22 bases not matched to a gene. The CDR3 loop spans 19 amino acids. Per germline, CDR1 SGHDT and CDR2 YYEEEE. CDR3 loop: CASSFSWTGSNSRLGEQYF. DNA of the CDR3: TGTGCCAGCAGCTTCTCCTGGACAGGGAGTAATAGTCGTCTGGGCGAGCAGTACTTC.

As regards this clonotype: A much bigger clone sits one base away, suggesting this may be a read error. The chain couples TRBV7-2 to TRBJ1-4; 7 positions agree with TRBD1. Germline loops: CDR1 SGHTA, CDR2 FQGNSA. This CDR3 is built from 15 residues. This CDR3 is CASSQWVGQAEILFF. The DNA for the CDR3 is TGTGCCAGCAGCCAGTGGGTTGGACAGGCTGAAATACTGTTTTTT.

The sample holds a few counts of this clonotype. This chain's CDR3 is CASSLRFRSPDTQYF. The CDR3 region has the DNA TGTGCCAGCAGCTTGAGGTTCCGCAGCCCAGATACGCAGTATTTT. This chain joins TRBV7-2 and TRBJ2-3, with no clear D. Per the germline V gene, CDR1 is SGHTA and CDR2 is FQGNSA. The CDR3 is 15 residues long. V was trimmed by 3 bases and J by 4 bases, leaving 14 bases between them.

J is TRBJ2-1 and V is TRBV11-2; D unclear. Germline assignment: CDR1 SGHAT and CDR2 FQNNGV. Trimming removed 4 bases at V and 5 bases at J, with 18 bases between. The CDR3 extends over 16 amino acids. The CDR3 DNA reads as TGTGCCAGCAGCTCAGCTCTGTTAGCCAGGCACAATGAGCAGTTCTTC. Residues: CASSSALLARHNEQFF.

This clonotype was counted at least ten times. The chain recombines TRBV6-2 or TRBV6-3 with TRBJ2-1, with TRBD1 as a possible D gene (5 bases). Trimming removed 2 bases at V and 0 bases at J, with 14 bases between. Germline V gene lookup returns CDR1 MNHEY and CDR2 SVGEGT. The CDR3 consists of 17 residues. CDR3 loop: CASSYPLATVSYNEQFF. CDR3 nucleotide sequence: TGTGCCAGCAGTTACCCACTCGCGACAGTCTCCTACAATGAGCAGTTCTTC.

This clonotype showed up just once. Its ends do not fully match the called genes, so a read error is possible. The V call is TRBV19, the J call TRBJ1-2, with 7 bases that match TRBD1. This CDR3 is built from 15 residues. Germline CDR1 LNHDA, CDR2 SQIVND (reference sequence). The DNA of the CDR3 is TGTGTCAGTACCCCGGGACAGCCAGTATTTTCTGGCTACACCTTC. Protein sequence: CVSTPGQPVFSGYTF.

This clonotype was found a few times. This rearrangement joins TRBV2 to TRBJ2-1, with D possibly being TRBD1 (5 bases). The CDR3 sequence is 15 residues long. Trimming shortened V by 2 bases and J by 2 bases, and 10 bases separated the two germline ends. Germline V gene sequence: CDR1 SNHLY, CDR2 FYNNEI. The CDR3 bases are TGTGCCAGCAGTGAAAGGGGCGACCCCTACAATGAGCAGTTCTTC. Its protein is CASSERGDPYNEQFF. Together with reference TRBV2 and TRBJ2-1, the CDR3 gives the full variable domain: EPEVTQTPSHQVTQMGQEVILRCVPISNHLYFYWYRQILGQKVEFLVSFYNNEISEKSEIFDDQFSVERPDGSNFTLKIRSTKLEDSAMYFCASSERGDPYNEQFFGPGTRLTVL.

The V call is TRBV11-2, the J call TRBJ1-1, with D hard to call. The CDR3 covers 10 residues. Trimming stripped 1 base from V and 8 bases from J, with 2 bases between. The germline CDR1 and CDR2 sequences are SGHAT and FQNNGV. The CDR3: CASSLVEAFF. The CDR3 bases are TGTGCCAGCAGCTTAGTAGAAGCTTTCTTT. The whole variable domain, remainder taken from reference TRBV11-2 and TRBJ1-1, is EAGVAQSPRYKIIEKRQSVAFWCNPISGHATLYWYQQILGQGPKLLIQFQNNGVVDDSQLPKDRFSAERLKGVDSTLKIQPAKLEDSAVYLCASSLVEAFFGQGTRLTVV.